The present T cell receptor (beta chain) was sequenced within a study of blood T cell repertoires in COVID-19. The method was immunoSEQ multiplex PCR; TCRdb's version includes in-frame clones alone and lacks a portion of them. The sample holds roughly 500,000 clones, 75% to 90% seen once. V gave up 7 bases and J gave up 7 bases, with 19 bases separating them. The CDR3 spans 14 residues. The germline gives CDR1 MNHEY, CDR2 SMNVEV (reference sequence). The sequenced sample consisted of PBMCs or T cells enriched from blood (not recorded which). This receptor was identified in a woman aged 60-75 years who had recovered from COVID-19. V gene TRBV27 combines with J gene TRBJ1-2; D perhaps matches TRBD1 (5 bases). The CDR3 sequence: CASTALQGLGGYTF. In nucleotides, the CDR3 is TGTGCCAGCACCGCTTTGCAGGGTTTAGGTGGCTACACCTTC.